This TCR beta chain was identified during a study of T cells in localized non-small cell lung cancer. Study-level points and caveats: The study linked higher blood T cell density to longer overall survival. The greatest T cell clonality was found in uninvolved adjacent lung (higher than in tumor).

Note on this clone: Its antigen remains unidentified.

Trimming shortened V by 5 bases and J by 2 bases, and 20 bases separated the two germline ends. This CDR3 contains 17 residues. CDR1 and CDR2 from the germline V gene are MDHEN and SYDVKM. Sequencing used immunoSEQ multiplex PCR; TCRdb keeps in-frame clones, though not all of them. The sample contains 25,000 to 30,000 clones, around 89% of which appear only once. The sample was peripheral blood, taken before any cancer treatment. The rearrangement uses TRBV28 and TRBJ2-3; D assignment may be TRBD1 or TRBD2 (5 bases each). This TCR came from a female donor older than 55 with stage III squamous cell lung carcinoma. The CDR3 DNA follows: TGTGCCAGCAGTCCCTATTTAGGTAGGGGACCCACAGATACGCAGTATTTT. Protein product: CASSPYLGRGPTDTQYF.